A selection of T cell receptor beta chains follows, all from one sample in a study of shared clonotypes between healthy human individuals. Sequenced by immunoSEQ multiplex PCR; TCRdb stores in-frame clones only, minus some. The sample yields under 1,100,000 clones, 75% seen once. Sequenced: memory CD4+ T cells sorted from blood. Receptors were obtained from a man younger than 35 in good health. The CDR3 runs from the conserved cysteine through the conserved F or W. Each record gives: J gene, clone size, D gene, V gene, CDR3 protein, CDR3 DNA. The D gene is left open where the match is weak. Expanded clones get a size class; other rows say once, few or many, or leave the size out.

J gene: TRBJ2-1
clone size: .
D gene: TRBD1
V gene: TRBV5-4
CDR3 protein: CASSSGQTRSYNEQFF
CDR3 DNA: TGTGCCAGCAGCTCGGGACAGACGAGGTCCTACAATGAGCAGTTCTTC

J gene: TRBJ1-2
clone size: few
D gene: .
V gene: TRBV28
CDR3 protein: CATTGRGAGGYTF
CDR3 DNA: TGTGCCACCACTGGTAGGGGTGCGGGGGGCTACACCTTC

J gene: TRBJ2-2
clone size: .
D gene: .
V gene: TRBV11-2
CDR3 protein: CASRVSGTGGELFF
CDR3 DNA: TGTGCCAGCAGGGTTAGCGGGACAGGCGGGGAGCTGTTTTTT

J gene: TRBJ2-3
clone size: .
D gene: .
V gene: TRBV6-6
CDR3 protein: CASSPSSDATDTQYF
CDR3 DNA: TGTGCCAGCAGTCCTTCTAGTGATGCCACAGATACGCAGTATTTT

J gene: TRBJ2-2
clone size: once
D gene: .
V gene: TRBV6-4
CDR3 protein: CASSSRAGELFF
CDR3 DNA: TGTGCCAGCAGTTCGAGGGCCGGGGAGCTGTTTTTT

J gene: TRBJ2-5
clone size: .
D gene: .
V gene: TRBV27
CDR3 protein: CASSLVLGETQYF
CDR3 DNA: TGTGCCAGCAGTTTGGTCCTCGGAGAGACCCAGTACTTC

J gene: TRBJ2-2
clone size: .
D gene: TRBD1
V gene: TRBV5-5
CDR3 protein: CASSPRTGDTGELFF
CDR3 DNA: TGTGCCAGCAGCCCCAGGACAGGGGACACCGGGGAGCTGTTTTTT

J gene: TRBJ1-2
clone size: .
D gene: .
V gene: TRBV10-3
CDR3 protein: CAIDRGGDYGYTF
CDR3 DNA: TGTGCCATCGACCGGGGGGGCGACTATGGCTACACCTTC

J gene: TRBJ1-4
clone size: many
D gene: .
V gene: TRBV6-5
CDR3 protein: CASMGGTNEKLFF
CDR3 DNA: TGTGCCAGCATGGGAGGTACTAATGAAAAACTGTTTTTT

J gene: TRBJ2-7
clone size: .
D gene: .
V gene: TRBV18
CDR3 protein: CASSPPGDSYEQYF
CDR3 DNA: TGTGCCAGCTCACCCCCAGGTGACTCCTACGAGCAGTACTTC

J gene: TRBJ1-1
clone size: .
D gene: .
V gene: TRBV5-1
CDR3 protein: CASSLGLTGEAFF
CDR3 DNA: TGCGCCAGCAGCTTGGGTTTAACAGGGGAAGCTTTCTTT

J gene: TRBJ2-5
clone size: .
D gene: .
V gene: TRBV15
CDR3 protein: CATSRLGSPEQETQYF
CDR3 DNA: TGTGCCACCAGCCGCTTGGGCTCTCCCGAACAAGAGACCCAGTACTTC

J gene: TRBJ2-2
clone size: .
D gene: TRBD1
V gene: TRBV28
CDR3 protein: CASSGDRGMTGELFF
CDR3 DNA: TGTGCCAGCAGCGGGGACAGGGGGATGACCGGGGAGCTGTTTTTT

J gene: TRBJ2-7
clone size: .
D gene: TRBD2
V gene: TRBV2
CDR3 protein: CASSAAGLAGMNEQYF
CDR3 DNA: TGTGCCAGCAGTGCTGCGGGGCTAGCGGGAATGAACGAGCAGTACTTC

J gene: TRBJ1-4
clone size: .
D gene: TRBD1
V gene: TRBV6-5
CDR3 protein: CASSYRSGGEKLFF
CDR3 DNA: TGTGCCAGCAGTTACCGATCAGGGGGGGAAAAACTGTTTTTT

J gene: TRBJ1-4
clone size: .
D gene: .
V gene: TRBV6-1
CDR3 protein: CASSEGTENAFTATNEKLFF
CDR3 DNA: TGTGCCAGCAGTGAAGGGACAGAAAATGCCTTCACTGCAACTAATGAAAAACTGTTTTTT

J gene: TRBJ2-1
clone size: .
D gene: .
V gene: TRBV10-1
CDR3 protein: CASSGVSGGNEQFF
CDR3 DNA: TGCGCCAGCAGTGGGGTCTCGGGCGGCAATGAGCAGTTCTTC

J gene: TRBJ2-6
clone size: .
D gene: .
V gene: TRBV6-1
CDR3 protein: CASGARDSGANVLTF
CDR3 DNA: TGTGCCAGCGGAGCAAGGGACTCTGGGGCCAACGTCCTGACTTTC

J gene: TRBJ1-1
clone size: .
D gene: .
V gene: TRBV4-1
CDR3 protein: CASSQTSGYSTEAFF
CDR3 DNA: TGCGCCAGCAGCCAAACTTCGGGTTACAGCACTGAAGCTTTCTTT

J gene: TRBJ1-5
clone size: once
D gene: TRBD1
V gene: TRBV6-4
CDR3 protein: CASSETGNQPQHF
CDR3 DNA: TGTGCCAGCAGTGAGACAGGGAATCAGCCCCAGCATTTT

J gene: TRBJ2-3
clone size: .
D gene: TRBD2
V gene: TRBV15
CDR3 protein: CATSRDPLLAGVTDTQYF
CDR3 DNA: TGTGCCACCAGCAGAGATCCCTTACTAGCGGGAGTCACAGATACGCAGTATTTT

J gene: TRBJ2-1
clone size: .
D gene: TRBD2
V gene: TRBV18
CDR3 protein: CASSPREANEQFF
CDR3 DNA: TGTGCCAGCTCACCCCGGGAGGCCAATGAGCAGTTCTTC

J gene: TRBJ2-7
clone size: few
D gene: .
V gene: TRBV2
CDR3 protein: CASSEDGEQYF
CDR3 DNA: TGTGCCAGCAGTGAAGACGGCGAGCAGTACTTC

J gene: TRBJ2-4
clone size: .
D gene: .
V gene: TRBV28
CDR3 protein: CASSPGGTKNIQYF
CDR3 DNA: TGTGCCAGCAGTCCAGGGGGGACCAAAAACATTCAGTACTTC

J gene: TRBJ1-1
clone size: .
D gene: .
V gene: TRBV19
CDR3 protein: CASSILGGPNTEAFF
CDR3 DNA: TGTGCCAGTAGTATATTAGGGGGACCGAACACTGAAGCTTTCTTT

J gene: TRBJ2-1
clone size: once
D gene: .
V gene: TRBV2
CDR3 protein: CASRPPFRDTTYNEQFF
CDR3 DNA: TGTGCCAGCAGACCGCCTTTCCGGGACACTACCTACAATGAGCAGTTCTTC

J gene: TRBJ1-2
clone size: .
D gene: TRBD1
V gene: TRBV7-9
CDR3 protein: CASSPRQGHYGYTF
CDR3 DNA: TGTGCCAGCAGCCCGCGACAGGGGCACTATGGCTACACCTTC

J gene: TRBJ2-6
clone size: .
D gene: .
V gene: TRBV5-1
CDR3 protein: CASSLGGPLSSGANVLTF
CDR3 DNA: TGCGCCAGCAGCCTGGGGGGACCCCTGAGCTCTGGGGCCAACGTCCTGACTTTC

J gene: TRBJ2-3
clone size: .
D gene: TRBD2
V gene: TRBV11-1
CDR3 protein: CASSLLAGGADTQYF
CDR3 DNA: TGTGCCAGCAGTCTCTTAGCGGGGGGGGCAGATACGCAGTATTTT

J gene: TRBJ2-1
clone size: .
D gene: .
V gene: TRBV11-2
CDR3 protein: CASSLAAELPPFF
CDR3 DNA: TGTGCCAGCAGCTTAGCCGCAGAGTTGCCACCGTTCTTC

J gene: TRBJ1-2
clone size: .
D gene: .
V gene: TRBV6-1
CDR3 protein: CASSENRDWGYTF
CDR3 DNA: TGTGCCAGCAGTGAAAACCGAGACTGGGGCTACACCTTC

J gene: TRBJ2-1
clone size: .
D gene: .
V gene: TRBV18
CDR3 protein: CASSPLASTLNEQFF
CDR3 DNA: TGTGCCAGCTCACCCCTAGCGTCTACCCTCAATGAGCAGTTCTTC

J gene: TRBJ1-1
clone size: .
D gene: TRBD1
V gene: TRBV13
CDR3 protein: CASSLGDRIFEAFF
CDR3 DNA: TGTGCCAGCAGCTTAGGGGACAGGATTTTTGAAGCTTTCTTT

J gene: TRBJ2-5
clone size: .
D gene: TRBD1
V gene: TRBV5-1
CDR3 protein: CASSTGQGAETQYF
CDR3 DNA: TGCGCCAGCAGCACCGGACAGGGGGCAGAGACCCAGTACTTC

J gene: TRBJ1-5
clone size: .
D gene: TRBD1
V gene: TRBV27
CDR3 protein: CATRQGASITPQHF
CDR3 DNA: TGTGCCACGCGACAGGGAGCCTCAATCACCCCCCAGCATTTT

J gene: TRBJ2-3
clone size: .
D gene: TRBD1
V gene: TRBV18
CDR3 protein: CATKQGTGYTQYF
CDR3 DNA: TGTGCCACCAAACAGGGGACGGGATATACGCAGTATTTT

J gene: TRBJ1-2
clone size: .
D gene: .
V gene: TRBV7-3
CDR3 protein: CASSFQGMEGYTF
CDR3 DNA: TGTGCCAGCAGCTTCCAAGGGATGGAGGGCTACACCTTC

J gene: TRBJ1-1
clone size: .
D gene: TRBD1
V gene: TRBV7-9
CDR3 protein: CASSANRGAEAFF
CDR3 DNA: TGTGCCAGCAGCGCAAACAGGGGGGCTGAAGCTTTCTTT

J gene: TRBJ1-3
clone size: .
D gene: .
V gene: TRBV7-8
CDR3 protein: CASSSGGLSGNTIYF
CDR3 DNA: TGTGCCAGCAGCTCAGGCGGGTTATCAGGAAACACCATATATTTT

J gene: TRBJ1-3
clone size: .
D gene: .
V gene: TRBV7-9
CDR3 protein: CASSLNPKSEIYF
CDR3 DNA: TGTGCCAGCAGCTTAAACCCCAAGTCTGAGATATATTTT

J gene: TRBJ2-1
clone size: .
D gene: TRBD1
V gene: TRBV10-2
CDR3 protein: CASSAFLTGGNEQFF
CDR3 DNA: TGCGCCAGCAGTGCCTTCCTGACAGGGGGCAATGAGCAGTTCTTC

J gene: TRBJ2-6
clone size: .
D gene: .
V gene: TRBV18
CDR3 protein: CASSPPIFGAGANVLTF
CDR3 DNA: TGTGCCAGCTCACCACCGATTTTTGGGGCTGGGGCCAACGTCCTGACTTTC

J gene: TRBJ1-2
clone size: .
D gene: .
V gene: TRBV4-1
CDR3 protein: CASSSRTDYGYTF
CDR3 DNA: TGCGCCAGCAGCTCTAGGACAGATTATGGCTACACCTTC

J gene: TRBJ1-5
clone size: .
D gene: .
V gene: TRBV19
CDR3 protein: CASSIWVFNQPQHF
CDR3 DNA: TGTGCCAGTAGTATTTGGGTGTTCAATCAGCCCCAGCATTTT

J gene: TRBJ1-2
clone size: .
D gene: .
V gene: TRBV6-1
CDR3 protein: CASSEGQNVGGYTF
CDR3 DNA: TGTGCCAGCAGTGAGGGGCAGAACGTTGGCGGCTACACCTTC

J gene: TRBJ2-5
clone size: .
D gene: .
V gene: TRBV11-3
CDR3 protein: CASSLGLQETQYF
CDR3 DNA: TGTGCCAGCAGCTTAGGCCTACAAGAGACCCAGTACTTC

J gene: TRBJ2-3
clone size: .
D gene: TRBD1
V gene: TRBV7-6
CDR3 protein: CASSPDLGGKSDTQYF
CDR3 DNA: TGTGCCAGCAGCCCGGATTTAGGGGGCAAATCAGATACGCAGTATTTT

J gene: TRBJ2-1
clone size: .
D gene: .
V gene: TRBV30
CDR3 protein: CAWSVLGGNEQFF
CDR3 DNA: TGTGCCTGGAGTGTACTAGGAGGCAATGAGCAGTTCTTC

J gene: TRBJ2-1
clone size: .
D gene: .
V gene: TRBV6-6
CDR3 protein: CASAYGDGERYNEQFF
CDR3 DNA: TGTGCCAGCGCCTACGGGGACGGGGAGCGGTACAATGAGCAGTTCTTC

J gene: TRBJ2-5
clone size: .
D gene: TRBD2
V gene: TRBV5-1
CDR3 protein: CASSLGRSSGKETQYF
CDR3 DNA: TGCGCCAGCAGCTTGGGGAGGTCTAGCGGGAAAGAGACCCAGTACTTC

J gene: TRBJ2-7
clone size: once
D gene: .
V gene: TRBV28
CDR3 protein: CASMRGANSYEQYF
CDR3 DNA: TGTGCCAGCATGAGGGGGGCCAACTCCTACGAGCAGTACTTC

J gene: TRBJ1-1
clone size: .
D gene: TRBD1
V gene: TRBV5-4
CDR3 protein: CASSLGQGPLAGTEAFF
CDR3 DNA: TGTGCCAGCAGCTTGGGACAGGGACCCTTGGCGGGCACTGAAGCTTTCTTT